These T cell receptor beta chains were read from a single sample in a study of graft-versus-host responses after intestinal transplantation. Their antigens are not known. Sequencing was performed with immunoSEQ multiplex PCR; in TCRdb, only in-frame clones are kept and a portion is missing. The table has 84,000 or so clones, roughly 80% seen once. This sample comprised unstimulated CD4+ T cells sorted from spleen or lymph node cells, obtained before intestinal transplant. The receptors shown here come from a human donor who received an intestinal transplant. Each CDR3 is given with its conserved first and last residue. A D gene is named only where the DNA matches it firmly. Size is omitted from some rows. Given values are once, few, many or a class for expanded clones.

cdr3_aa: CASSFGGSEETQYF
cdr3_nt: TGTGCCAGCAGCTTCGGCGGGAGCGAGGAGACCCAGTACTTC
clone_size: many
v_call: TRBV5-4
d_call: TRBD2
j_call: TRBJ2-5

cdr3_aa: CASSWTSGTTDTQYF
cdr3_nt: TGTGCCAGCAGCTGGACTAGCGGGACCACAGATACGCAGTATTTT
clone_size: NA
v_call: TRBV7-2
d_call: TRBD2
j_call: TRBJ2-3

cdr3_aa: CASRRGPSYEQYF
cdr3_nt: TGTGCCAGCAGGCGCGGCCCGTCCTACGAGCAGTACTTC
clone_size: NA
v_call: TRBV2
d_call: NA
j_call: TRBJ2-7

cdr3_aa: CASRSDKGSVTQYF
cdr3_nt: TGTGCCAGCAGGTCGGATAAGGGGTCCGTGACCCAGTACTTC
clone_size: NA
v_call: TRBV5-4
d_call: NA
j_call: TRBJ2-5

cdr3_aa: CASSFKRDTEAFF
cdr3_nt: TGCGCCAGCAGCTTTAAGCGGGACACTGAAGCTTTCTTT
clone_size: NA
v_call: TRBV4-1
d_call: NA
j_call: TRBJ1-1

cdr3_aa: CASTVAGGGEQYF
cdr3_nt: TGTGCCAGCACGGTAGCGGGAGGTGGGGAGCAGTACTTC
clone_size: NA
v_call: TRBV6-1
d_call: TRBD2
j_call: TRBJ2-5

cdr3_aa: CATRGGKRLYNEQFF
cdr3_nt: TGCGCCACCCGGGGGGGGAAGCGGCTATACAATGAGCAGTTCTTC
clone_size: NA
v_call: TRBV10-2
d_call: TRBD2
j_call: TRBJ2-1

cdr3_aa: CASSEGYTDTQYF
cdr3_nt: TGCGCCAGCAGCGAGGGCTACACAGATACGCAGTATTTT
clone_size: NA
v_call: TRBV5-1
d_call: NA
j_call: TRBJ2-3

cdr3_aa: CASSFLMGAKNIQYF
cdr3_nt: TGTGCCAGCAGCTTCTTGATGGGCGCCAAAAACATTCAGTACTTC
clone_size: once
v_call: TRBV7-2
d_call: NA
j_call: TRBJ2-4

cdr3_aa: CASSSGVAGGRSTGELFF
cdr3_nt: TGTGCCAGCAGTTCCGGGGTAGCGGGAGGACGAAGCACCGGGGAGCTGTTTTTT
clone_size: NA
v_call: TRBV7-3
d_call: TRBD2
j_call: TRBJ2-2

cdr3_aa: CASSDSSQPQHF
cdr3_nt: TGTGCCAGCAGTGACTCGAGTCAGCCCCAGCATTTT
clone_size: once
v_call: TRBV6-4
d_call: NA
j_call: TRBJ1-5

cdr3_aa: CASSEVWASEQYF
cdr3_nt: TGTGCCAGCAGTGAAGTTTGGGCGTCCGAGCAGTACTTC
clone_size: NA
v_call: TRBV6-1
d_call: NA
j_call: TRBJ2-7

cdr3_aa: CSVGPGGYEQYF
cdr3_nt: TGCAGCGTTGGGCCAGGAGGGTACGAGCAGTACTTC
clone_size: NA
v_call: TRBV29-1
d_call: NA
j_call: TRBJ2-7

cdr3_aa: CASSPRHNEQFF
cdr3_nt: TGTGCCAGCAGTCCCCGTCACAATGAGCAGTTCTTC
clone_size: few
v_call: TRBV28
d_call: NA
j_call: TRBJ2-1

cdr3_aa: CASSLGAQGSTYEQYF
cdr3_nt: TGCGCCAGCAGCTTGGGCGCTCAGGGGTCCACCTACGAGCAGTACTTC
clone_size: NA
v_call: TRBV5-1
d_call: NA
j_call: TRBJ2-7

cdr3_aa: CAWSLLYEQYF
cdr3_nt: TGTGCCTGGAGTCTCCTCTACGAGCAGTACTTC
clone_size: NA
v_call: TRBV30
d_call: NA
j_call: TRBJ2-7

cdr3_aa: CASSPQREWADTQYF
cdr3_nt: TGTGCCAGCTCACCACAGCGGGAGTGGGCAGATACGCAGTATTTT
clone_size: few
v_call: TRBV18
d_call: TRBD2
j_call: TRBJ2-3

cdr3_aa: CASSFLASGANVLTF
cdr3_nt: TGTGCCAGCAGTTTTCTGGCCTCTGGGGCCAACGTCCTGACTTTC
clone_size: NA
v_call: TRBV28
d_call: NA
j_call: TRBJ2-6

cdr3_aa: CASTPNTGYSAFF
cdr3_nt: TGTGCCAGCACCCCCAATACAGGGTACTCTGCTTTCTTT
clone_size: NA
v_call: TRBV27
d_call: NA
j_call: TRBJ1-1

cdr3_aa: CASSLRGGREAGELFF
cdr3_nt: TGTGCCAGCAGCTTGCGAGGCGGGAGGGAGGCCGGGGAGCTGTTTTTT
clone_size: NA
v_call: TRBV5-4
d_call: TRBD2
j_call: TRBJ2-2

cdr3_aa: CASSAYYSGEQFF
cdr3_nt: TGTGCCAGCAGTGCGTACTACAGCGGGGAGCAGTTCTTC
clone_size: NA
v_call: TRBV6-4
d_call: NA
j_call: TRBJ2-1

cdr3_aa: CATTRGSTDTQYF
cdr3_nt: TGTGCCACCACAAGGGGTTCCACAGATACGCAGTATTTT
clone_size: NA
v_call: TRBV25-1
d_call: NA
j_call: TRBJ2-3

cdr3_aa: CASSLTALAADTQYF
cdr3_nt: TGTGCCAGCAGCTTAACTGCACTAGCCGCAGATACGCAGTATTTT
clone_size: once
v_call: TRBV7-3
d_call: NA
j_call: TRBJ2-3

cdr3_aa: CAGGDSGNTIYF
cdr3_nt: TGTGCCGGGGGGGACTCTGGAAACACCATATATTTT
clone_size: NA
v_call: TRBV5-3
d_call: NA
j_call: TRBJ1-3

cdr3_aa: CASSLFGQGTDTQYF
cdr3_nt: TGCGCCAGCAGCTTGTTCGGACAGGGGACAGATACGCAGTATTTT
clone_size: NA
v_call: TRBV5-1
d_call: TRBD1
j_call: TRBJ2-3

cdr3_aa: CASSLDRDDYGYTF
cdr3_nt: TGTGCCAGCAGCTTAGACAGGGACGACTATGGCTACACCTTC
clone_size: NA
v_call: TRBV5-4
d_call: TRBD1
j_call: TRBJ1-2

cdr3_aa: CASSLGQGNYEQYF
cdr3_nt: TGCGCCAGCAGCCTGGGACAGGGGAACTACGAGCAGTACTTC
clone_size: NA
v_call: TRBV5-1
d_call: TRBD1
j_call: TRBJ2-7

cdr3_aa: CASSSRDNANYGYTF
cdr3_nt: TGTGCCAGCAGCTCTCGGGACAACGCAAACTATGGCTACACCTTC
clone_size: NA
v_call: TRBV7-9
d_call: NA
j_call: TRBJ1-2

cdr3_aa: CASSLPGTGNTEAFF
cdr3_nt: TGTGCCAGCAGTTTGCCCGGGACAGGCAACACTGAAGCTTTCTTT
clone_size: NA
v_call: TRBV28
d_call: TRBD1
j_call: TRBJ1-1

cdr3_aa: CASRSGTGNIGYTF
cdr3_nt: TGTGCCAGCAGAAGTGGGACAGGGAATATAGGCTACACCTTC
clone_size: NA
v_call: TRBV5-4
d_call: TRBD1
j_call: TRBJ1-2

cdr3_aa: CASSLVLTNYGYTF
cdr3_nt: TGTGCCAGCAGCTTGGTACTAACTAACTATGGCTACACCTTC
clone_size: few
v_call: TRBV5-6
d_call: NA
j_call: TRBJ1-2

cdr3_aa: CASSKPHWTSGSYEQYF
cdr3_nt: TGTGCCAGCAGCAAACCTCACTGGACTAGCGGGAGCTACGAGCAGTACTTC
clone_size: NA
v_call: TRBV21-1
d_call: NA
j_call: TRBJ2-7

cdr3_aa: CATSDRRSLRETQYF
cdr3_nt: TGTGCCACCAGCGACCGCCGGAGCTTGCGAGAGACCCAGTACTTC
clone_size: NA
v_call: TRBV15
d_call: NA
j_call: TRBJ2-5

cdr3_aa: CASSLAQNYGYTF
cdr3_nt: TGTGCCAGCAGCTTGGCACAGAACTATGGCTACACCTTC
clone_size: NA
v_call: TRBV5-5
d_call: NA
j_call: TRBJ1-2

cdr3_aa: CASRTGTGGEKLFF
cdr3_nt: TGCGCCAGCAGAACCGGGACAGGGGGGGAAAAACTGTTTTTT
clone_size: NA
v_call: TRBV5-1
d_call: TRBD1
j_call: TRBJ1-4

cdr3_aa: CASSRTSGGPYNEQFF
cdr3_nt: TGTGCCAGCAGCCGGACTAGCGGGGGGCCTTACAATGAGCAGTTCTTC
clone_size: NA
v_call: TRBV4-2
d_call: TRBD2
j_call: TRBJ2-1

cdr3_aa: CASSVLAYGYTF
cdr3_nt: TGTGCCAGCAGTGTTCTAGCCTATGGCTACACCTTC
clone_size: NA
v_call: TRBV2
d_call: NA
j_call: TRBJ1-2

cdr3_aa: CASRPDRGQHEQYF
cdr3_nt: TGTGCTAGCAGGCCGGACAGGGGGCAGCACGAGCAGTACTTC
clone_size: NA
v_call: TRBV7-7
d_call: TRBD1
j_call: TRBJ2-7

cdr3_aa: CASRRTSGGRKSTDTQYF
cdr3_nt: TGTGCCAGCAGGCGGACTAGCGGGGGGAGGAAGAGCACAGATACGCAGTATTTT
clone_size: NA
v_call: TRBV2
d_call: TRBD2
j_call: TRBJ2-3

cdr3_aa: CASSSPNRGSYGYTF
cdr3_nt: TGTGCCAGCAGTTCCCCCAACAGGGGAAGCTATGGCTACACCTTC
clone_size: NA
v_call: TRBV28
d_call: TRBD1
j_call: TRBJ1-2